Given below is one TCR beta chain in context. What it recognizes is unknown. Generated by immunoSEQ multiplex PCR, the TCRdb table keeps only in-frame clones and is missing some. Altogether 20,000 or so clones are present, approximately 85% being singletons, with the ten largest covering about 25%. The source of the sample is a study of radiotherapy plus CTLA-4 blockade in lung cancer. Looking at the study overall: Objective responses emerged in around a sixth of patients, and 30% to 40% attained disease control.

Points from the study as a whole: Clones derived from tumor TCRs expanded in blood after radiotherapy plus ipilimumab.

The germline V and J ends were trimmed by 0 bases and 0 bases, with 11 bases remaining between them. This CDR3 is built from 16 residues. CDR1 is SGHVS and CDR2 is FQNEAQ in the germline V gene. Material: peripheral blood, obtained from a patient treated with radiotherapy plus ipilimumab. The chain recombines TRBV7-8 with TRBJ1-1; D remains ambiguous. This clonotype was sampled from a human donor with non-small cell lung cancer whose response to radiotherapy plus ipilimumab could not be evaluated. The CDR3 here is CASSLAVVRVNTEAFF. CDR3 coding DNA: TGTGCCAGCAGCTTAGCCGTGGTACGCGTGAACACTGAAGCTTTCTTT.